What follows describes a single T cell receptor (beta chain). The record originates from a study of blood T cell repertoires in COVID-19. Turning to the study itself: COVID-19 samples, acute and convalescent, were from the United States, Italy and Spain.

Per the original data handling: Reference gene primer amplification yielded estimated nucleated cell counts. Generated by immunoSEQ multiplex PCR, the TCRdb table keeps only in-frame clones and is missing some. V and J calls and clone size are those listed in that table; D and trimming were worked out from the DNA. The sample lists roughly 32,000 clones; 80% to 95% were seen once. Germline V lookup: CDR1 MNHEY, CDR2 SVGAGI. The CDR3 sequence is 15 residues long. The V and J ends lost 6 bases and 9 bases respectively, with 18 bases between them. V is TRBV6-5 and J is TRBJ1-6; D is perhaps TRBD1 (6 bases). Sequencing used peripheral blood. The origin of this receptor is a man aged 70-80 years with active or convalescent COVID-19. CDR3 residues: CASSPTGGMGSPLHF. The CDR3 coding sequence is TGTGCCAGCAGCCCGACAGGAGGTATGGGTTCACCCCTCCACTTT.